What follows are 31 T cell receptor beta chains derived from one specimen sequenced in a study of identifying expanded T cells in peripheral blood. The method was immunoSEQ multiplex PCR; TCRdb's version includes in-frame clones alone and lacks a portion of them. The sample includes roughly 100,000 clones, about nine tenths of them seen just once. The sequenced sample was blood. The source is a person between 18 and 75 years old in good health.

This clone has just one count. The chain links TRBV10-3 to TRBJ1-2; no clear D gene. CDR3 size: 15 residues. V lost 2 bases, J lost 2 bases, and 12 bases lay in between. CDR1 is ENHRY, CDR2 SYGVKD, per germline. CDR3 coding DNA: TGTGCCATCAGTGAGGTGGTCGGGCAAAACTATGGCTACACCTTC. This translates into CAISEVVGQNYGYTF.

The rearrangement joins TRBV6-5 to TRBJ1-2; TRBD1 aligns across 8 bases. The CDR3 length is 13 residues. V was pared by 7 bases and J by 8 bases, with 9 bases of the junction left unmatched. Germline V gives CDR1 MNHEY, CDR2 SVGAGI. The CDR3 DNA sequence: TGTGCCAGCACTCCTCACAGGGGGTCGGGCTACACCTTC. Translation gives CASTPHRGSGYTF.

This rearrangement joins TRBV6-1 to TRBJ2-7, with D unclear. Trimming removed 6 bases at V and 6 bases at J, with 9 bases between. The CDR3 sequence is 11 residues long. Per the germline V gene, CDR1 is MNHNS and CDR2 is SASEGT. The CDR3 coding sequence is TGTGCCAGCAGGGGGATGGTCGAGCAGTACTTC. Encoded protein: CASRGMVEQYF.

The J gene is TRBJ1-4, the V gene TRBV9, with 7 bases identical to TRBD1. The CDR3 totals 14 residues. J lost 2 bases, V lost 4 bases, and 2 bases had no gene match. Germline V gene sequence: CDR1 SGDLS, CDR2 YYNGEE. As DNA, the CDR3 is TGTGCCAGCAGCACAGGGGTGACTAATGAAAAACTGTTTTTT. Translation: CASSTGVTNEKLFF.

The chain links TRBV28 to TRBJ2-3; a weak D match, TRBD1 (6 bases). The V gene lost 3 bases and the J gene lost 3 bases, with 13 bases spanning the gap. From germline, CDR1 is MDHEN and CDR2 SYDVKM. The CDR3 is 15 amino acids. In nucleotides, the CDR3 is TGTGCCAGCAGTTTGAACAGGGAAGGAACAGATACGCAGTATTTT. It is translated as CASSLNREGTDTQYF.

V usage is TRBV7-2 and J usage is TRBJ2-1; 11 bases align to TRBD2. The CDR3 is 18 amino acids. Germline V gene data show CDR1 as SGHTA and CDR2 as FQGNSA. V was pared by 1 base and J by 5 bases, with 10 bases of the junction left unmatched. CDR3 protein: CASSLGASGRPRDNEQFF. The CDR3 DNA is TGTGCCAGCAGCTTAGGGGCTAGCGGGAGGCCACGGGACAATGAGCAGTTCTTC.

The rearrangement uses TRBV5-1 and TRBJ2-7, with D perhaps given as TRBD1 or TRBD2 (5 bases each). The CDR3 runs 14 residues. Germline V gene lookup returns CDR1 SGHRS and CDR2 YFSETQ. The V and J ends lost 3 bases and 5 bases respectively, with 15 bases between them. The CDR3 region has the DNA TGCGCCAGCAGCTGGGGACGGGATGGGGACGAGCAGTACTTC. Translation gives CASSWGRDGDEQYF. Supplemented by reference TRBV5-1 and TRBJ2-7, the full variable domain reads KAGVTQTPRYLIKTRGQQVTLSCSPISGHRSVSWYQQTPGQGLQFLFEYFSETQRNKGNFPGRFSGRQFSNSRSEMNVSTLELGDSALYLCASSWGRDGDEQYFGPGTRLTVT.

The V call is TRBV6-1, the J call TRBJ1-5; 8 bases agree with TRBD1. The CDR3 has 15 amino acids. The J segment lost 0 bases and the V segment lost 6 bases, leaving 4 bases of the junction unmatched. In germline, CDR1 is MNHNS, CDR2 SASEGT. In DNA, the CDR3 is TGTGCCAGCAGAGCGACAGGGGATAGCAATCAGCCCCAGCATTTT. Amino acid sequence: CASRATGDSNQPQHF.

The V call is TRBV19, the J call TRBJ2-2; D perhaps matches TRBD2 (6 bases). Trimming cost V 3 bases and J 3 bases, with 17 bases left between them. CDR1 is LNHDA and CDR2 is SQIVND in the germline V gene (reference sequence). The CDR3 loop spans 17 amino acids. The CDR3 region is CASSIPRRREDTGELFF. CDR3 DNA: TGTGCCAGTAGTATCCCTCGGCGGAGGGAAGACACCGGGGAGCTGTTTTTT.

This chain joins TRBV6-4 and TRBJ2-3; TRBD2 might be the D (6 bases). V lost 5 bases and J 0 bases, leaving 6 bases between the germline ends. This CDR3 has 13 residues. CDR1 MRHNA and CDR2 SNTAGT come from the germline V gene. The CDR3 coding sequence is TGTGCCAGCAGTAGCGGGAGCACAGATACGCAGTATTTT. It codes for CASSSGSTDTQYF.

This sequence joins TRBV28 and TRBJ1-3; 10 positions agree with TRBD1. Germline V gene sequence: CDR1 MDHEN, CDR2 SYDVKM. This CDR3 is built from 16 residues. The V segment lost 1 base and the J segment 5 bases; nucleotides outside the gene matches: 5. The CDR3 region has the DNA TGTGCCAGCAGTTTATCAGGGACAGGGGAAAGAAACACCATATATTTT. Protein sequence: CASSLSGTGERNTIYF.

V is TRBV6-1 and J is TRBJ2-5; 15 nucleotides line up with TRBD2. Germline CDR1 is MNHNS and CDR2 is SASEGT. The CDR3 totals 15 residues. V lost 5 bases, J lost 4 bases, and 2 bases stayed unmatched. Here the CDR3 reads CASSPGLAGGETQYF. The CDR3 coding sequence is TGTGCCAGCAGTCCGGGACTAGCGGGGGGAGAGACCCAGTACTTC.

The rearrangement joins TRBV29-1 to TRBJ2-5, with 7 positions matching TRBD1. Unmatched junction bases numbered 6, after V lost 7 bases and J lost 4 bases. The CDR3 contains 12 residues. Germline values: CDR1 SQVTM, CDR2 ANQGSEA. CDR3 DNA: TGCAGCGCCAACAGGGGTCCAGAGACCCAGTACTTC. Translation: CSANRGPETQYF. The whole variable domain, filled in from reference TRBV29-1 and TRBJ2-5, reads SAVISQKPSRDICQRGTSLTIQCQVDSQVTMMFWYRQQPGQSLTLIATANQGSEATYESGFVIDKFPISRPNLTFSTLTVSNMSPEDSSIYLCSANRGPETQYFGPGTRLLVL.

This chain connects TRBV27 to TRBJ1-3; the match to TRBD1 covers 8 bases. The CDR3 is 15 residues long. Germline-derived CDR1 and CDR2 are MNHEY and SMNVEV (reference sequence). V shed 3 bases, J shed 4 bases, and the junction held 5 bases outside the gene matches. CDR3 in amino acids: CASSFGQGRGNTIYF. As DNA, the CDR3 is TGTGCCAGCAGTTTCGGACAGGGTAGAGGAAACACCATATATTTT.

In this sample, this clone turned up a few times. The chain has TRBV30 and TRBJ1-2; the D is unclear. V lost 7 bases, J lost 5 bases, and 11 bases lay in between. The CDR3 consists of 11 residues. Germline lookup yields CDR1 GTSNPN and CDR2 SVGIG (reference sequence). The CDR3 spells CALTWRYGYTF. The DNA of the CDR3 is TGTGCCTTAACCTGGCGGTATGGCTACACCTTC.

The chain combines TRBV4-3 with TRBJ1-2; D gene ambiguous. Per germline, CDR1 LGHNA and CDR2 YSLEER. This CDR3 comprises 15 residues. Trimming cost V 4 bases and J 3 bases, with 15 bases left between them. CDR3 in amino acids: CASSLGHSRDYGYTF. The CDR3 coding sequence is TGCGCCAGCAGCCTAGGGCATTCTAGGGACTATGGCTACACCTTC.

The genes are TRBV5-4 and TRBJ1-1; D gene ambiguous. Trimming left V 2 bases short and J 11 bases short, with 13 bases between. The germline V gene has CDR1 SGHNT and CDR2 YYREEE (reference sequence). The CDR3 length is 12 residues. The CDR3 region is CASSFDGGGAFF. In DNA form, the CDR3 reads TGTGCCAGCAGCTTTGACGGCGGAGGGGCTTTCTTT.

The J gene is TRBJ2-2, the V gene TRBV5-1, with D maybe TRBD2 (5 bases). Germline values: CDR1 SGHRS, CDR2 YFSETQ. Between the trimmed V and J ends, which lost 2 bases and 7 bases, there was a span of 12 bases. The CDR3 consists of 14 residues. This CDR3 reads CASSFQTEGGELFF. As DNA, the CDR3 is TGCGCCAGCAGCTTCCAAACAGAGGGCGGGGAGCTGTTTTTT.

The gene calls are TRBV28 and TRBJ2-7; the D call may be TRBD1 or TRBD2 (5 bases each). V gave up 4 bases and J gave up 2 bases, with 18 bases separating them. The length of the CDR3 is 16 residues. Germline CDR1 reads MDHEN; CDR2 reads SYDVKM. The CDR3 protein is CASSSPGRVEAYEQYF. As DNA, the CDR3 is TGTGCCAGCAGTTCCCCAGGCAGGGTGGAGGCCTACGAGCAGTACTTC.

The gene calls are TRBV30 and TRBJ1-1, with D maybe TRBD1 (6 bases). Trimming left V 7 bases short and J 0 bases short, with 15 bases between. The CDR3 runs to 14 residues. Germline lookup yields CDR1 GTSNPN and CDR2 SVGIG (reference sequence). CDR3 region: CASQDRRMNTEAFF. The CDR3 bases are TGTGCCTCCCAAGACAGGCGCATGAACACTGAAGCTTTCTTT.

This clone was recorded once. V is TRBV30 and J is TRBJ2-3; 11 positions match TRBD2. This CDR3 has 14 residues. Germline V CDR1 and CDR2: GTSNPN, SVGIG (reference sequence). J was trimmed by 4 bases and V by 3 bases; bases with no gene match: 3. In DNA, the CDR3 is TGTGCCTGGAGGAGACTAGCGGGATCAGATACGCAGTATTTT. Its protein is CAWRRLAGSDTQYF.

The chain links TRBV25-1 to TRBJ2-1, with 7 bases that match TRBD1. The CDR3 sequence is 13 residues long. V shed 0 bases, J shed 16 bases, and the junction held 9 bases outside the gene matches. Germline V lookup: CDR1 MGHDK, CDR2 SYGVNS. As DNA, the CDR3 is TGTGCCAGCAGTGAATATACCGGGACAGAAGGATTCTTC. Residues: CASSEYTGTEGFF.

This clone was found once. The CDR3 bases are TGTGCCAGCAGTTTACAGGTAGGGAACACTGAAGCTTTCTTT. Translated, it gives CASSLQVGNTEAFF. J is TRBJ1-1 and V is TRBV27; D gene uncertain. This CDR3 is 14 amino acids long. Trimming took off 2 bases at V and 1 base at J, with 8 bases between the two ends. Per germline, CDR1 MNHEY and CDR2 SMNVEV (reference sequence).

The V and J genes are TRBV10-3 and TRBJ2-7; 10 bases agree with TRBD1. From germline, CDR1 is ENHRY and CDR2 SYGVKD. There are 15 residues in the CDR3. The junction had 4 bases not matched to a gene; V was cut back by 2 bases and J by 3 bases. The chain's CDR3 is CAISEDRDRGYEQYF. CDR3 sequence (DNA): TGTGCCATCAGTGAGGACCGGGACAGGGGCTACGAGCAGTACTTC.

The chain has TRBV5-6 and TRBJ1-2, with TRBD1 matching 9 bases. The CDR3 loop spans 13 amino acids. Germline values: CDR1 SGHDT, CDR2 YYEEEE. V gave up 4 bases and J gave up 5 bases; unmatched junction bases: 3. The CDR3 DNA follows: TGTGCCAGCAGCCCGACAGGGGGGTATGGCTACACCTTC. Protein: CASSPTGGYGYTF.

The chain is built from TRBV10-1 and TRBJ2-2, with D maybe TRBD1 (6 bases). V lost 6 bases and J 1 base, leaving 12 bases between the germline ends. The germline CDR1 and CDR2 sequences are WNHNN and SYGVQD (reference sequence). CDR3 length: 15 amino acids. This CDR3 reads CASSLTGLNTGELFF. The CDR3 DNA follows: TGCGCCAGCAGCTTAACAGGGCTGAACACCGGGGAGCTGTTTTTT.

The chain couples TRBV28 to TRBJ1-5; 8 bases map to TRBD1. V dropped 3 bases and J dropped 5; count of bases not matched to a gene: 9. The CDR3 has 16 amino acids. Germline V gives CDR1 MDHEN, CDR2 SYDVKM. CDR3 in DNA: TGTGCCAGCAGTTTTGGCAGGGGGCGTTGGGATCAGCCCCAGCATTTT. Translated: CASSFGRGRWDQPQHF.

This clone occurred once. The chain combines TRBV5-1 with TRBJ2-5; D may be TRBD1 or TRBD2 (5 bases each). Germline CDR1 SGHRS, CDR2 YFSETQ. The CDR3 is 13 residues long. V lost 4 bases to trimming and J lost 1 base, with 8 bases between them. CDR3 residues: CASSGDLQETQYF. The CDR3 region has the DNA TGCGCCAGCAGCGGGGACCTCCAAGAGACCCAGTACTTC.

Written as DNA, the CDR3 is TGTGCCACCAGCAGAGGGGACAGACCTAACTATGGCTACACCTTC. Protein sequence: CATSRGDRPNYGYTF. This rearrangement joins TRBV15 to TRBJ1-2; 7 bases are shared with TRBD1. There are 15 residues in the CDR3. The germline gives CDR1 LNHNV, CDR2 YYDKDF (reference sequence). The V and J ends lost 1 base and 0 bases, in that order; junction bases with no gene match: 2.

This chain links TRBV7-9 with TRBJ1-3; the match to TRBD1 covers 8 bases. CDR1 is SEHNR, CDR2 FQNEAQ, per germline (reference sequence). The CDR3 totals 14 residues. V was pared by 5 bases and J by 8 bases, with 8 bases of the junction left unmatched. For the CDR3, the DNA is TGTGCCAGCAGCACCTGGACAGGGTTTGACACCATATATTTT. Its translation: CASSTWTGFDTIYF.

The chain has TRBV6-5 and TRBJ2-3; D possibly corresponds to TRBD1 (5 bases). From germline, CDR1 is MNHEY and CDR2 SVGAGI. The germline V and J ends were trimmed by 6 bases and 4 bases, with 11 bases remaining between them. There are 13 residues in the CDR3. The CDR3 region is CASSRRAADTQYF. CDR3 DNA: TGTGCCAGCAGCCGCAGGGCGGCAGATACGCAGTATTTT.